This is a list of T cell receptor beta chains from one sample in a study of blood T cell repertoires in COVID-19. Sequenced by immunoSEQ multiplex PCR; TCRdb stores in-frame clones only, minus some. The table records more than 200,000 clones, approximately 84% of them present only once. Material: peripheral blood. All receptors derive from a man in his fifties with active or convalescent COVID-19. The CDR3 runs from the conserved cysteine through the conserved F or W. The order of the fields is D gene, V gene, J gene, clone size, CDR3 protein, CDR3 DNA. The D gene is left open where the match is weak. Clone size is stated in some rows and not others, as once, few, many or a class when expanded.

d_call: .
v_call: TRBV7-3
j_call: TRBJ1-1
clone_size: .
cdr3_aa: CASSLTVNTEAFF
cdr3_nt: TGTGCCAGCAGCTTGACAGTTAACACTGAAGCTTTCTTT

d_call: .
v_call: TRBV29-1
j_call: TRBJ2-7
clone_size: .
cdr3_aa: CSVEGGKSYEQYF
cdr3_nt: TGCAGCGTTGAAGGCGGCAAGTCCTACGAGCAGTACTTC

d_call: TRBD1
v_call: TRBV4-2
j_call: TRBJ1-6
clone_size: .
cdr3_aa: CASSPGQGAGNSPLHF
cdr3_nt: TGTGCCAGCAGCCCGGGACAGGGGGCTGGAAATTCACCCCTCCACTTT

d_call: .
v_call: TRBV13
j_call: TRBJ1-6
clone_size: .
cdr3_aa: CASSRSGRFNSPLHF
cdr3_nt: TGTGCCAGCAGCAGAAGTGGGAGATTTAATTCACCCCTCCACTTT

d_call: TRBD2
v_call: TRBV2
j_call: TRBJ2-2
clone_size: .
cdr3_aa: CASSVGSGRTGELFF
cdr3_nt: TGTGCCAGCAGTGTCGGTAGCGGGCGGACCGGGGAGCTGTTTTTT

d_call: .
v_call: TRBV5-1
j_call: TRBJ2-7
clone_size: .
cdr3_aa: CASSLGAGDEQYF
cdr3_nt: TGCGCCAGCAGCTTGGGGGCAGGGGACGAGCAGTACTTC

d_call: .
v_call: TRBV27
j_call: TRBJ1-6
clone_size: .
cdr3_aa: CASSLRSNNSPLHF
cdr3_nt: TGTGCCAGCAGTTTAAGGAGCAATAATTCACCCCTCCACTTT

d_call: TRBD1
v_call: TRBV7-8
j_call: TRBJ1-3
clone_size: .
cdr3_aa: CASSPTIRDRVPGGNTIYF
cdr3_nt: TGTGCCAGCAGCCCGACAATCCGGGACAGGGTTCCAGGGGGAAACACCATATATTTT

d_call: TRBD1
v_call: TRBV7-9
j_call: TRBJ2-7
clone_size: .
cdr3_aa: CASSDRQGASFQYF
cdr3_nt: TGTGCCAGCAGCGATAGACAGGGGGCGTCCTTTCAGTACTTC

d_call: TRBD1
v_call: TRBV7-8
j_call: TRBJ1-3
clone_size: .
cdr3_aa: CASSRDRGQTGNTIYF
cdr3_nt: TGTGCCAGCAGCCGAGATAGGGGACAGACTGGAAACACCATATATTTT

d_call: .
v_call: TRBV4-3
j_call: TRBJ1-4
clone_size: once
cdr3_aa: CASSQDRGYGKLFF
cdr3_nt: TGCGCCAGCAGCCAAGATCGAGGGTACGGAAAACTGTTTTTT

d_call: .
v_call: TRBV5-1
j_call: TRBJ2-1
clone_size: .
cdr3_aa: CASTPLDRTYNEQFF
cdr3_nt: TGCGCCAGCACCCCCTTAGACAGAACCTACAATGAGCAGTTCTTC

d_call: TRBD2
v_call: TRBV7-2
j_call: TRBJ2-5
clone_size: .
cdr3_aa: CASSLLGGWEWQETQYF
cdr3_nt: TGTGCCAGCAGCTTACTCGGGGGGTGGGAGTGGCAAGAGACCCAGTACTTC

d_call: .
v_call: TRBV10-3
j_call: TRBJ1-5
clone_size: .
cdr3_aa: CAISESRDQPQHF
cdr3_nt: TGTGCCATCAGTGAGTCCCGGGATCAGCCCCAGCATTTT

d_call: .
v_call: TRBV6-7
j_call: TRBJ2-5
clone_size: many
cdr3_aa: CASTATVTIETQYF
cdr3_nt: TGTGCCAGCACGGCGACAGTGACAATAGAGACCCAGTACTTC

d_call: TRBD2
v_call: TRBV27
j_call: TRBJ2-1
clone_size: .
cdr3_aa: CASSFFGGGYSSYNEQFF
cdr3_nt: TGTGCCAGCAGTTTCTTTGGCGGGGGGTACAGCTCCTACAATGAGCAGTTCTTC

d_call: .
v_call: TRBV11-2
j_call: TRBJ2-1
clone_size: .
cdr3_aa: CASSLDVAAGNEQFF
cdr3_nt: TGTGCCAGCAGCTTAGATGTGGCCGCAGGGAATGAGCAGTTCTTC

d_call: TRBD2
v_call: TRBV5-1
j_call: TRBJ2-1
clone_size: .
cdr3_aa: CASSLAGSSGGVNEQFF
cdr3_nt: TGCGCCAGCAGCTTGGCCGGATCTAGCGGGGGGGTCAATGAGCAGTTCTTC

d_call: TRBD1
v_call: TRBV5-6
j_call: TRBJ2-1
clone_size: once
cdr3_aa: CASSLEGATDSVF
cdr3_nt: TGTGCCAGCAGCTTGGAGGGGGCAACGGATTCGGTCTTC

d_call: .
v_call: TRBV5-1
j_call: TRBJ2-3
clone_size: .
cdr3_aa: CASSYRQSEDTQYF
cdr3_nt: TGCGCCAGCAGCTACCGACAGTCAGAAGATACGCAGTATTTT

d_call: .
v_call: TRBV24-1
j_call: TRBJ1-5
clone_size: .
cdr3_aa: CATSGPGSNQPQHF
cdr3_nt: TGTGCCACCAGTGGTCCGGGAAGCAATCAGCCCCAGCATTTT

d_call: .
v_call: TRBV28
j_call: TRBJ1-2
clone_size: .
cdr3_aa: CASTGGATYGYTF
cdr3_nt: TGTGCCAGCACGGGGGGGGCAACATATGGCTACACCTTC

d_call: .
v_call: TRBV30
j_call: TRBJ1-2
clone_size: .
cdr3_aa: CAWSVRSGYTF
cdr3_nt: TGTGCCTGGAGTGTACGGTCAGGCTACACCTTC

d_call: .
v_call: TRBV4-3
j_call: TRBJ1-4
clone_size: .
cdr3_aa: CASSQEGGYEKLFF
cdr3_nt: TGCGCCAGCAGCCAAGAGGGGGGGTATGAAAAACTGTTTTTT

d_call: TRBD1
v_call: TRBV11-2
j_call: TRBJ1-5
clone_size: .
cdr3_aa: CASSVTGTGYQPQHF
cdr3_nt: TGTGCCAGCAGTGTGACAGGGACAGGTTATCAGCCCCAGCATTTT

d_call: .
v_call: TRBV4-1
j_call: TRBJ1-5
clone_size: .
cdr3_aa: CASSQDAREGPSVYSNQPQHF
cdr3_nt: TGCGCCAGCAGCCAAGATGCGCGGGAGGGCCCCTCGGTCTATAGCAATCAGCCCCAGCATTTT

d_call: TRBD1
v_call: TRBV29-1
j_call: TRBJ1-4
clone_size: few
cdr3_aa: CSVGDRTNEKLFF
cdr3_nt: TGCAGCGTGGGGGACAGGACTAATGAAAAACTGTTTTTT

d_call: TRBD1
v_call: TRBV6-1
j_call: TRBJ1-2
clone_size: .
cdr3_aa: CASSEVGLGQGREGYTF
cdr3_nt: TGTGCCAGCAGTGAAGTGGGCCTCGGACAGGGTAGAGAAGGCTACACCTTC

d_call: .
v_call: TRBV19
j_call: TRBJ2-5
clone_size: .
cdr3_aa: CASSIASGLEETQYF
cdr3_nt: TGTGCCAGTAGTATAGCCTCGGGGTTGGAAGAGACCCAGTACTTC

d_call: .
v_call: TRBV19
j_call: TRBJ2-7
clone_size: .
cdr3_aa: CASSTPDTYEQYF
cdr3_nt: TGTGCCAGTAGTACCCCCGACACCTACGAGCAGTACTTC

d_call: .
v_call: TRBV29-1
j_call: TRBJ2-7
clone_size: .
cdr3_aa: CSVEEGQVPYEQYF
cdr3_nt: TGCAGCGTTGAAGAGGGGCAGGTTCCCTACGAGCAGTACTTC

d_call: .
v_call: TRBV6-5
j_call: TRBJ2-3
clone_size: once
cdr3_aa: CASTEPGADTQYF
cdr3_nt: TGTGCCAGCACCGAGCCCGGTGCAGATACGCAGTATTTT

d_call: TRBD1
v_call: TRBV5-1
j_call: TRBJ2-5
clone_size: .
cdr3_aa: CASSLRGHETQYF
cdr3_nt: TGCGCCAGCAGCTTGAGGGGGCACGAGACCCAGTACTTC

d_call: TRBD1
v_call: TRBV10-2
j_call: TRBJ2-5
clone_size: .
cdr3_aa: CASSRTGEETQYF
cdr3_nt: TGCGCCAGCAGTCGGACAGGGGAGGAGACCCAGTACTTC

d_call: TRBD1
v_call: TRBV5-1
j_call: TRBJ1-4
clone_size: .
cdr3_aa: CATREGATTNEKLFF
cdr3_nt: TGCGCCACCCGGGAGGGGGCCACAACTAATGAAAAACTGTTTTTT

d_call: TRBD1
v_call: TRBV30
j_call: TRBJ2-4
clone_size: .
cdr3_aa: CAWSSRDRLTDIQYF
cdr3_nt: TGTGCCTGGAGTTCCCGGGACAGACTTACGGACATTCAGTACTTC

d_call: .
v_call: TRBV7-9
j_call: TRBJ1-1
clone_size: .
cdr3_aa: CASASPEGGMGTEAFF
cdr3_nt: TGTGCCAGCGCCTCCCCTGAAGGAGGGATGGGGACTGAAGCTTTCTTT

d_call: TRBD1
v_call: TRBV29-1
j_call: TRBJ2-3
clone_size: .
cdr3_aa: CSVARTGADTQYF
cdr3_nt: TGCAGCGTTGCCCGGACAGGGGCAGATACGCAGTATTTT

d_call: TRBD1
v_call: TRBV7-9
j_call: TRBJ1-1
clone_size: .
cdr3_aa: CASSPRDRGPAFF
cdr3_nt: TGTGCCAGCAGCCCCCGGGACAGGGGGCCAGCTTTCTTT

d_call: .
v_call: TRBV18
j_call: TRBJ1-1
clone_size: .
cdr3_aa: CASSSRGFLPGGTEAFF
cdr3_nt: TGTGCCAGCTCATCCCGTGGTTTCCTTCCGGGGGGCACTGAAGCTTTCTTT

d_call: .
v_call: TRBV2
j_call: TRBJ1-5
clone_size: .
cdr3_aa: CASSSTGFGQPQHF
cdr3_nt: TGTGCCAGCAGTTCCACAGGGTTCGGTCAGCCCCAGCATTTT

d_call: TRBD2
v_call: TRBV6-2/TRBV6-3
j_call: TRBJ2-2
clone_size: once
cdr3_aa: CASSYPLAGANTGELFF
cdr3_nt: TGTGCCAGCAGTTACCCACTAGCGGGGGCCAACACCGGGGAGCTGTTTTTT

d_call: TRBD1
v_call: TRBV10-1
j_call: TRBJ2-1
clone_size: few
cdr3_aa: CAIQGQQTYNEQFF
cdr3_nt: TGCGCCATACAGGGACAGCAGACCTACAATGAGCAGTTCTTC

d_call: TRBD1
v_call: TRBV6-1
j_call: TRBJ1-6
clone_size: .
cdr3_aa: CASSEIGTQGYSPLHF
cdr3_nt: TGTGCCAGCAGTGAAATTGGGACACAGGGGTATTCACCCCTCCACTTT

d_call: .
v_call: TRBV6-4
j_call: TRBJ1-2
clone_size: .
cdr3_aa: CASSESPGSSMGYTF
cdr3_nt: TGTGCCAGCAGTGAATCCCCGGGTTCCTCTATGGGCTACACCTTC

d_call: .
v_call: TRBV7-2
j_call: TRBJ2-2
clone_size: .
cdr3_aa: CASIKEGGRWNTGELFF
cdr3_nt: TGTGCCAGCATCAAGGAGGGGGGGCGTTGGAACACCGGGGAGCTGTTTTTT